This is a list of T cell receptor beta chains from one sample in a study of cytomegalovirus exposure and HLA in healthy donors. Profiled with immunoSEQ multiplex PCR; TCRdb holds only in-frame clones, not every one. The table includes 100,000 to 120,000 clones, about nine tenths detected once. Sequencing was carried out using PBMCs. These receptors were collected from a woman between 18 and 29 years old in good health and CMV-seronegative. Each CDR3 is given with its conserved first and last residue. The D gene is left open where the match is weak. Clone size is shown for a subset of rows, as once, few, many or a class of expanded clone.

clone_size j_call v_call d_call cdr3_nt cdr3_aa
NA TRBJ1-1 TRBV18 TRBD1 TGTGCCAGCTCGCTGGACAGGGGTAGAGAAGCTTTCTTT CASSLDRGREAFF
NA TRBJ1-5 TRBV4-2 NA TGTGCCAGCAGCCAAGACCGGGGATATAGCAATCAGCCCCAGCATTTT CASSQDRGYSNQPQHF
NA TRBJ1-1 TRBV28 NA TGTGCCAGCAGCCTCGAGGGGGGGATGAACACTGAAGCTTTCTTT CASSLEGGMNTEAFF
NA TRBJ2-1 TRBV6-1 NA TGTGCCAGCAGTGAATGGGGGACTTCCTACAATGAGCAGTTCTTC CASSEWGTSYNEQFF
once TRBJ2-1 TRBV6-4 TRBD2 TGTGCCAGCAGTGAACTAGCGGGGGGAGGCAATGAGCAGTTCTTC CASSELAGGGNEQFF
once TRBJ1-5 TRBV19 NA TGTGCCAGTAGAGGGCTCCGGGGTCGCAATCAGCCCCAGCATTTT CASRGLRGRNQPQHF
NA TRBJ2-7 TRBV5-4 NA TGTGCCAGCAGCTTCGCGAGCGGGTACGAGCAGTACTTC CASSFASGYEQYF
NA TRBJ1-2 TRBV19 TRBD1 TGTGCCAGTACCGGGACAGGACAGATCTATGGCTACACCTTC CASTGTGQIYGYTF
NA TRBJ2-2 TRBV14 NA TGTGCCAGCAGCATCGTACGCGGAGCGAACACCGGGGAGCTGTTTTTT CASSIVRGANTGELFF
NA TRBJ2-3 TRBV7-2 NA TGTGCCAGCAGCTTATTCAGGGACACTCCTTCAGATACGCAGTATTTT CASSLFRDTPSDTQYF
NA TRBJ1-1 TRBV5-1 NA TGCGCCAGCAGCAAGACAGTCTCAATGAACACTGAAGCTTTCTTT CASSKTVSMNTEAFF
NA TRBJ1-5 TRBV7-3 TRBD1 TGTGCCAGCAGCTTAAGCGGGGACAGGCTCGATCATCAGCCCCAGCATTTT CASSLSGDRLDHQPQHF
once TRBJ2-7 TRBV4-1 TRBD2 TGCGCCAGCGCAGTGCGGGAGTTCTACGCCGAGCAGTACTTC CASAVREFYAEQYF
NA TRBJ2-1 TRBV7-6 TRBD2 TGTGCCAGCACCCTTACTAGCGGAGGAGGGGATGAGCAGTTCTTC CASTLTSGGGDEQFF
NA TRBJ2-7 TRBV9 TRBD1 TGTGCCAGCAGCTTTGGGACAGGGGACTACGAGCAGTACTTC CASSFGTGDYEQYF
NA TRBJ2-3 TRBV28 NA TGTGCCAGCAGTTTGAGGGCTAGCACAGATACGCAGTATTTT CASSLRASTDTQYF
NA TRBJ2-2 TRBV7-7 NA TGTGCTAGCAGCTACTATTCCGGGGAGCTGTTTTTT CASSYYSGELFF
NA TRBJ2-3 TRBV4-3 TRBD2 TGCGCCAGCAGTTCCGGGACTAGTTCAAGGTTGAGCACAGATACGCAGTATTTT CASSSGTSSRLSTDTQYF
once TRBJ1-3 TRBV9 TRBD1 TGTGCCAGCAGCCTCGAGGGGACAGCTGGAAACACCATATATTTT CASSLEGTAGNTIYF
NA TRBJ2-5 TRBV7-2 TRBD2 TGTGCCAGCAGCTTAACGGGACTAGCGGTAGAGACCCAGTACTTC CASSLTGLAVETQYF
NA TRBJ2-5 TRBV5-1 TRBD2 TGCGCCAGCAGCTTGAGTAGCGGGCGGACCCAAGAGACCCAGTACTTC CASSLSSGRTQETQYF
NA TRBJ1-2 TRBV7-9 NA TGTGCCAGCAGCTTAGGAGTCAGTTCAGGGCCGCAGAGCTACACCTTC CASSLGVSSGPQSYTF
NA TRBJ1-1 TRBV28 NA TGTGCCAGCAGTTTATTACAGGGCAGGATTGGAGCTTTCTTT CASSLLQGRIGAFF
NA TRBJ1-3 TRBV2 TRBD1 TGTGCCAGCCTATGGACAGGGACTGGAAACACCATATATTTT CASLWTGTGNTIYF